These 18 T cell receptor beta chains share one sample of origin, sequenced in a study of T cell changes during pregnancy in multiple sclerosis. The table came from immunoSEQ multiplex PCR; TCRdb's copy has only in-frame clones and leaves some out. The profile shows 35,000 to 50,000 clones, about 89% of them singletons. Sequenced material: CD4+ T cells from peripheral blood mononuclear cells, taken in the third trimester of pregnancy. The receptors shown here come from a female donor in good health, enrolled as a control in a pregnancy study.

This sequence joins TRBV7-2 and TRBJ2-5, with 14 bases fitting TRBD2. This CDR3 is 16 amino acids long. V trimming: 6 bases; J trimming: 1 base; junction bases outside the gene matches: 4. Looked up from germline, CDR1 is SGHTA and CDR2 is FQGNSA. CDR3 DNA sequence: TGTGCCAGCAGATCCGGGACTAGCGGGAGCCAAGAGACCCAGTACTTC. It translates to CASRSGTSGSQETQYF.

The chain has TRBV2 and TRBJ2-2, with 12 bases that match TRBD2. Germline-derived CDR1 and CDR2 are SNHLY and FYNNEI. The CDR3 is 18 residues long. Trimming took 6 bases from V and 4 from J; bases not matched to a gene: 12. The CDR3 sequence: CASRNQPGLAGVTGELFF. In nucleotides, the CDR3 is TGTGCCAGCAGGAACCAACCGGGACTAGCGGGTGTCACCGGGGAGCTGTTTTTT. The full variable domain, rest sourced from reference TRBV2 and TRBJ2-2, is EPEVTQTPSHQVTQMGQEVILRCVPISNHLYFYWYRQILGQKVEFLVSFYNNEISEKSEIFDDQFSVERPDGSNFTLKIRSTKLEDSAMYFCASRNQPGLAGVTGELFFGEGSRLTVL.

The chain combines TRBV2 with TRBJ2-3; TRBD2 aligns across 7 bases. J lost 3 bases, V lost 3 bases, and 6 bases had no gene match. Per the germline V gene, CDR1 is SNHLY and CDR2 is FYNNEI. This CDR3 spans 15 amino acids. CDR3 loop: CASSESGKGTDTQYF. CDR3 DNA sequence: TGTGCCAGCAGTGAGAGCGGGAAAGGGACAGATACGCAGTATTTT.

This clone appeared a few times. The chain employs TRBV18 and TRBJ2-3; D is unresolved. Trimming removed 2 bases from V and 0 bases from J, with 3 bases in between. This CDR3 spans 13 amino acids. Germline V CDR1 and CDR2: KGHSH, LQKENI. The CDR3 spells CASSPVSTDTQYF. As DNA, the CDR3 is TGTGCCAGCTCACCAGTAAGCACAGATACGCAGTATTTT.

The V and J genes are TRBV28 and TRBJ1-5; D perhaps matches TRBD1 (6 bases). This CDR3 is 13 amino acids long. Germline V gene data show CDR1 as MDHEN and CDR2 as SYDVKM. V lost 2 bases to trimming and J lost 7 bases, with 9 bases between them. DNA for the CDR3: TGTGCCAGCAGTTTAGGGGGCCAGCAGCCCCAGCATTTT. It specifies CASSLGGQQPQHF.

The chain employs TRBV21-1 and TRBJ1-2; the table's D call TRBD1 went unverified against the DNA. TRBV21-1 is marked as a pseudogene. The CDR3 loop spans 14 amino acids. The CDR3 is CASSKRGQGAGYTF. CDR3 bases: TGTGCCAGCAGCAAGCGGGGACAGGGGGCGGGCTACACCTTC.

A single count supports this clone. The J gene is TRBJ2-1, the V gene TRBV6-4, with 7 bases identical to TRBD2. This CDR3 spans 15 amino acids. Trimming removed 5 bases from V and 3 bases from J; junction bases left unmatched: 7. Looked up from germline, CDR1 is MRHNA and CDR2 is SNTAGT. This CDR3 reads CASSRGGGGYNEQFF. The CDR3 DNA sequence: TGTGCCAGCAGTAGGGGCGGCGGGGGCTACAATGAGCAGTTCTTC.

The rearrangement joins TRBV9 to TRBJ1-2, with D unclear. Trimming left V 4 bases short and J 8 bases short, with 12 bases between. The CDR3 spans 12 residues. Germline V gene sequence: CDR1 SGDLS, CDR2 YYNGEE. The CDR3 DNA reads as TGTGCCAGCAGCTCTCTAGGAGTAGGCTACACCTTC. This encodes CASSSLGVGYTF.

V is TRBV7-9 and J is TRBJ1-3; D gene unclear. The V end was cut by 3 bases, the J end by 0 bases, with 12 bases between. The germline V gene encodes CDR1 SEHNR and CDR2 FQNEAQ (reference sequence). CDR3 length: 16 residues. The CDR3 region is CASSFSGSISGNTIYF. CDR3 DNA sequence: TGTGCCAGCAGCTTCTCCGGGTCTATCTCTGGAAACACCATATATTTT.

A single count supports this clone. The chain has TRBV30 and TRBJ1-5; 9 bases agree with TRBD1. CDR1 GTSNPN and CDR2 SVGIG come from the germline V gene (reference sequence). The CDR3 is 14 residues long. V shed 2 bases and J 7 bases; nucleotides not matched to a gene: 6. The CDR3 loop is CAWSLTGGRQPQHF. The DNA for the CDR3 is TGTGCCTGGAGTTTGACAGGGGGTCGGCAGCCCCAGCATTTT.

V gene TRBV4-2 combines with J gene TRBJ2-3, with D perhaps TRBD2 (6 bases). Trimming took 4 bases from V and 1 from J, leaving 15 bases between them. This CDR3 has 16 residues. Germline CDR1 reads LGHNA; CDR2 reads YNFKEQ. The CDR3 DNA follows: TGTGCCAGCAGCCGTACGGGAGTGTCTGGCACAGATACGCAGTATTTT. This translates into CASSRTGVSGTDTQYF.

This clone was seen a handful of times. DNA of the CDR3: TGTGCCTGGAGCCAATACAGGGTAAACTATGGCTACACCTTC. Its protein product is CAWSQYRVNYGYTF. V gene TRBV30 combines with J gene TRBJ1-2; weak D call: TRBD1 (6 bases). Trimming removed 3 bases at V and 2 bases at J, with 13 bases between. This CDR3 is 14 amino acids long. In germline, CDR1 is GTSNPN, CDR2 SVGIG (reference sequence).

The rearrangement joins TRBV6-6 to TRBJ2-2; 7 positions agree with TRBD1. Germline V gene lookup returns CDR1 MNHNY and CDR2 SVGAGI (reference sequence). The CDR3 extends over 15 amino acids. The V and J ends lost 5 bases and 1 base, in that order; junction bases with no gene match: 4. Here the CDR3 DNA reads TGTGCCAGCAGTAAAGGACAGGAGAACACCGGGGAGCTGTTTTTT. This encodes CASSKGQENTGELFF.

The rearrangement joins TRBV5-1 to TRBJ2-7, with D possibly TRBD1 on 6 matching bases. V was clipped by 3 bases and J by 5 bases, with 15 bases between them. The germline V gene has CDR1 SGHRS and CDR2 YFSETQ. CDR3 length equals 14 residues. The CDR3, as DNA: TGCGCCAGCAGCTCCGGTCACAGGGAACACGAGCAGTACTTC. Encoded protein: CASSSGHREHEQYF.

The chain recombines TRBV28 with TRBJ2-5; 9 nucleotides align to TRBD2. The CDR3 is 14 amino acids. V trimming: 8 bases; J trimming: 4 bases; junction bases outside the gene matches: 8. Germline V lookup: CDR1 MDHEN, CDR2 SYDVKM. CDR3: CASSMAGGIETQYF. The CDR3 DNA is TGTGCCAGCTCGATGGCGGGAGGGATAGAGACCCAGTACTTC.

J is TRBJ2-7 and V is TRBV18; TRBD2 matches 9 bases. Looked up from germline, CDR1 is KGHSH and CDR2 is LQKENI. Unmatched junction bases numbered 7, after V lost 2 bases and J lost 2 bases. The length of the CDR3 is 16 residues. The CDR3 region has the DNA TGTGCCAGCTCACCAACGGGAGCTAGCGGGACCTACGAGCAGTACTTC. Protein: CASSPTGASGTYEQYF. The variable domain in full, with the rest retrieved from reference TRBV18 and TRBJ2-7, is NAGVMQNPRHLVRRRGQEARLRCSPMKGHSHVYWYRQLPEEGLKFMVYLQKENIIDESGMPKERFSAEFPKEGPSILRIQQVVRGDSAAYFCASSPTGASGTYEQYFGPGTRLTVT.

This clone was counted a few times. The chain recombines TRBV30 with TRBJ2-7, with 7 bases aligning to TRBD1. This CDR3 comprises 13 residues. CDR1 GTSNPN and CDR2 SVGIG come from the germline V gene (reference sequence). V was pared by 5 bases and J by 4 bases, with 8 bases of the junction left unmatched. CDR3 region: CAWFRDRPYEQYF. The CDR3 DNA sequence: TGTGCCTGGTTCCGGGACAGACCATACGAGCAGTACTTC.

The chain uses TRBV7-9 and TRBJ1-4, with 8 bases identical to TRBD1. The CDR3 extends over 15 amino acids. The V and J ends lost 8 bases and 8 bases, in that order; junction bases with no gene match: 13. Germline V gene sequence: CDR1 SEHNR, CDR2 FQNEAQ (reference sequence). The CDR3 region has the DNA TGTGCCAGCGTGACCAGGGGGCGCGATGGGGAAAAACTGTTTTTT. It is translated as CASVTRGRDGEKLFF.